The 21 T cell receptor beta chains given below trace back to one sample, sequenced in a study of cytomegalovirus exposure and HLA in healthy donors. PCR employed 60 Vbeta and 13 Jbeta primers. TCRdb keeps only in-frame clones here, not all; method: immunoSEQ multiplex PCR. The sample holds fewer than 150,000 clones, around 70% seen once. The sample comprised PBMCs. The source is a woman aged 40-49 years in good health and CMV-seropositive.

Only one count was recorded for this clone. This sequence joins TRBV11-1 and TRBJ1-1; D gene unclear. The V gene lost 3 bases and the J gene lost 4 bases, with 9 bases spanning the gap. The CDR3 spans 13 residues. CDR1 is SGHAT and CDR2 is FQDESV in the germline V gene (reference sequence). The DNA for the CDR3 is TGTGCCAGCAGCTTTCAGCCGGGCACTGAAGCTTTCTTT. Translating gives CASSFQPGTEAFF.

This chain connects TRBV4-3 to TRBJ2-1; D gene unclear. V gave up 0 bases and J gave up 0 bases, with 21 bases separating them. CDR3 size: 20 residues. The germline V gene encodes CDR1 LGHNA and CDR2 YSLEER. CDR3 sequence reads: CASSQDRLIRSPSSYNEQFF. As DNA, the CDR3 is TGCGCCAGCAGCCAAGACAGGTTAATCCGTTCTCCAAGCTCCTACAATGAGCAGTTCTTC.

The V gene is TRBV4-3, the J gene TRBJ2-3, with a possible D match to TRBD2 (5 bases). V was cut by 0 bases and J by 4 bases, with 11 bases left in between. Germline V gives CDR1 LGHNA, CDR2 YSLEER. The CDR3 spans 15 residues. The CDR3 is CASSQDRGGPDTQYF. The CDR3 DNA reads TGCGCCAGCAGCCAAGACCGGGGTGGGCCAGATACGCAGTATTTT.

The gene calls are TRBV2 and TRBJ2-4; the match to TRBD1 covers 9 bases. Germline CDR1 SNHLY, CDR2 FYNNEI. The CDR3 is made up of 13 amino acids. V lost 4 bases, J lost 8 bases, and 3 bases stayed unmatched. The CDR3: CASSGQGEDIQYF. Here the CDR3 DNA reads TGTGCCAGCAGTGGACAGGGGGAGGACATTCAGTACTTC.

In DNA, the CDR3 is TGTGCCACCAGCCTGGACAGGGGACATAACTATGGCTACACCTTC. Its translation is CATSLDRGHNYGYTF. The chain carries TRBV15 and TRBJ1-2, with TRBD1 matching over 9 bases. Per the germline V gene, CDR1 is LNHNV and CDR2 is YYDKDF (reference sequence). CDR3 length: 15 residues. The V and J ends lost 5 bases and 1 base, in that order; junction bases with no gene match: 5.

The chain recombines TRBV7-2 with TRBJ2-5; 7 bases fit TRBD1. Gene TRBJ2-7 matches the end of the DNA better, so the J call may be wrong. Germline values: CDR1 SGHTA, CDR2 FQGNSA. This CDR3 has 14 amino acids. In DNA form, the CDR3 reads TGTGCCAGCAGCTTAGACAGGGGCTTCTACGAGCAGTACTTC. This translates into CASSLDRGFYEQYF.

The chain recombines TRBV7-2 with TRBJ1-5; D possibly corresponds to TRBD1 (5 bases). V lost 4 bases, J lost 8 bases, and 18 bases lay in between. Germline V CDR1 and CDR2: SGHTA, FQGNSA. The CDR3 is 15 residues long. CDR3 amino acids: CASSSQPGGYEPQHF. CDR3 in DNA: TGTGCCAGCAGCTCTCAACCGGGGGGGTATGAGCCCCAGCATTTT.

The chain is built from TRBV2 and TRBJ1-2; D possibly corresponds to TRBD1 (5 bases). CDR1 and CDR2 from the germline V gene are SNHLY and FYNNEI. V lost 4 bases and J lost 4, with 16 bases in between. The CDR3 runs 15 residues. CDR3 loop: CASSVRGSVGYGYTF. In DNA form, the CDR3 reads TGTGCCAGCAGTGTTCGGGGGTCTGTCGGCTATGGCTACACCTTC.

V usage is TRBV5-1 and J usage is TRBJ2-1; weak D call: TRBD1 (5 bases). The CDR3 length is 16 residues. Germline assignment: CDR1 SGHRS and CDR2 YFSETQ. Trimming shortened V by 0 bases and J by 4 bases, and 14 bases separated the two germline ends. CDR3 loop: CASSLGLGQVYNEQFF. In DNA, the CDR3 is TGCGCCAGCAGCTTGGGATTGGGGCAAGTGTACAATGAGCAGTTCTTC.

The chain recombines TRBV10-3 with TRBJ2-7, with TRBD1 matching over 9 bases. The CDR3 covers 13 residues. Trimming removed 5 bases from V and 3 bases from J; junction bases left unmatched: 2. Germline V gene lookup returns CDR1 ENHRY and CDR2 SYGVKD. CDR3 sequence: CAISRQGVYEQYF. The CDR3, as DNA: TGTGCCATCAGTAGACAGGGGGTCTACGAGCAGTACTTC.

This clone appeared a few times. This chain uses TRBV2 with TRBJ2-7; the D is unclear. Deletions cut 5 bases from V and 5 bases from J, with 10 bases between. CDR1 SNHLY and CDR2 FYNNEI come from the germline V gene. The CDR3 is made up of 12 amino acids. DNA of the CDR3: TGTGCCAGCAGTTACAGTTCCAACGAGCAGTACTTC. Residues: CASSYSSNEQYF. Looking up the rest from reference TRBV2 and TRBJ2-7 gives the full variable domain: EPEVTQTPSHQVTQMGQEVILRCVPISNHLYFYWYRQILGQKVEFLVSFYNNEISEKSEIFDDQFSVERPDGSNFTLKIRSTKLEDSAMYFCASSYSSNEQYFGPGTRLTVT.

This clone has a handful of counts. J is TRBJ1-1 and V is TRBV19; 8 bases fit TRBD1. J was trimmed by 0 bases and V by 4 bases; bases with no gene match: 4. CDR1 LNHDA and CDR2 SQIVND come from the germline V gene (reference sequence). CDR3 length: 15 residues. CDR3 protein: CASSTGGRMNTEAFF. For the CDR3, the DNA is TGTGCCAGTAGTACAGGGGGCCGCATGAACACTGAAGCTTTCTTT.

The rearrangement links TRBV11-2 to TRBJ2-5; the D gene is possibly TRBD2 (7 bases). The V end was cut by 1 base, the J end by 4 bases, with 13 bases between. Germline-derived CDR1 and CDR2 are SGHAT and FQNNGV. The CDR3 is made up of 15 amino acids. CDR3 in DNA: TGTGCCAGCAGCTTAGTTGGGGGGGCGGGAGAGACCCAGTACTTC. Translating gives CASSLVGGAGETQYF.

J is TRBJ1-1 and V is TRBV9; 7 positions agree with TRBD1. V was pared by 3 bases and J by 1 base, with 3 bases of the junction left unmatched. This CDR3 is 14 amino acids long. Germline V gene lookup returns CDR1 SGDLS and CDR2 YYNGEE. The CDR3 bases are TGTGCCAGCAGCGCGACAGGGAGGAACACTGAAGCTTTCTTT. Translating it yields CASSATGRNTEAFF. Full variable domain (outside the CDR3, taken from reference TRBV9 and TRBJ1-1): DSGVTQTPKHLITATGQRVTLRCSPRSGDLSVYWYQQSLDQGLQFLIQYYNGEERAKGNILERFSAQQFPDLHSELNLSSLELGDSALYFCASSATGRNTEAFFGQGTRLTVV.

This chain links TRBV5-1 with TRBJ1-5, with a weak D call TRBD1 (6 bases). Looked up from germline, CDR1 is SGHRS and CDR2 is YFSETQ. This CDR3 is built from 15 residues. V lost 4 bases to trimming and J lost 3 bases, with 14 bases between them. The DNA of the CDR3 is TGCGCCAGCAGCCCCGACGGACAGTCCAATCAGCCCCAGCATTTT. Protein product: CASSPDGQSNQPQHF.

The V gene is TRBV28, the J gene TRBJ1-6; D is possibly TRBD1 (5 bases). Germline CDR1 and CDR2: MDHEN and SYDVKM. V lost 6 bases to trimming and J lost 3 bases, with 12 bases between them. This CDR3 region has 15 residues. CDR3 DNA sequence: TGTGCCAGCAGGTGGCAGGGCGTCTATAATTCACCCCTCCACTTT. Translation: CASRWQGVYNSPLHF.

The chain carries TRBV7-2 and TRBJ1-2; D ambiguous. The germline V gene encodes CDR1 SGHTA and CDR2 FQGNSA. V lost 0 bases, J lost 1 base, and 6 bases lay in between. The CDR3 extends over 14 amino acids. This chain's CDR3 is CASSLARDNYGYTF. CDR3 DNA sequence: TGTGCCAGCAGCTTAGCGAGGGATAACTATGGCTACACCTTC.

The chain has TRBV9 and TRBJ1-6; D perhaps matches TRBD1 (5 bases). This CDR3 contains 15 residues. Trimming took 0 bases from V and 6 from J, leaving 10 bases between them. CDR1 and CDR2 from the germline V gene are SGDLS and YYNGEE. DNA for the CDR3: TGTGCCAGCAGCGTAGAGGAGACAGTTAATTCACCCCTCCACTTT. Residues: CASSVEETVNSPLHF. Variable domain in full (rest from reference TRBV9 and TRBJ1-6): DSGVTQTPKHLITATGQRVTLRCSPRSGDLSVYWYQQSLDQGLQFLIQYYNGEERAKGNILERFSAQQFPDLHSELNLSSLELGDSALYFCASSVEETVNSPLHFGNGTRLTVT.

The gene calls are TRBV7-2 and TRBJ1-1; 10 positions match TRBD1. J lost 3 bases, V lost 6 bases, and 7 bases had no gene match. Germline V lookup: CDR1 SGHTA, CDR2 FQGNSA. The CDR3 has 15 amino acids. This CDR3 is CASRITGQGYTEAFF. In nucleotides, the CDR3 is TGTGCCAGCAGGATAACGGGACAGGGGTACACTGAAGCTTTCTTT.

The gene calls are TRBV18 and TRBJ1-6; 7 bases agree with TRBD1. Trimming at V came to 8 bases and at J to 7 bases, leaving 8 bases not matched to a gene. This CDR3 has 14 residues. CDR1 and CDR2 (germline): KGHSH, LQKENI. CDR3 in DNA: TGTGCCAGCCCCGAACAGGGGTGGAATTCACCCCTCCACTTT. Translated: CASPEQGWNSPLHF.

The chain joins TRBV9 to TRBJ1-5, with no clear D. The germline V gene has CDR1 SGDLS and CDR2 YYNGEE. There are 15 residues in the CDR3. The germline V and J ends were trimmed by 0 bases and 0 bases, with 7 bases remaining between them. CDR3 protein: CASSVDTNSNQPQHF. In nucleotides, the CDR3 is TGTGCCAGCAGCGTAGACACGAATAGCAATCAGCCCCAGCATTTT. Combining the CDR3 with reference TRBV9 and TRBJ1-5 gives the whole variable domain DSGVTQTPKHLITATGQRVTLRCSPRSGDLSVYWYQQSLDQGLQFLIQYYNGEERAKGNILERFSAQQFPDLHSELNLSSLELGDSALYFCASSVDTNSNQPQHFGDGTRLSIL.